This is a list of T cell receptor beta chains from one sample in a study of graft-versus-host responses after intestinal transplantation. No antigen has been identified for these receptors. Sequencing used immunoSEQ multiplex PCR; TCRdb keeps in-frame clones, though not all of them. The sample contains about 88,000 clones, 85% to 95% of which appear only once. Material: unstimulated CD4+ T cells sorted from spleen or lymph node cells, obtained before transplant. The receptors derive from a human donor who was the organ donor for an intestinal transplant. Each CDR3 is given with its conserved first and last residue. D genes are given only for firm matches. Not every row has a clone size; where given, it reads once, few, many or a size class.

v_call: TRBV6-5
clone_size: -
d_call: TRBD1
j_call: TRBJ2-7
cdr3_nt: TGTGCCAGCAGGAAGACAGGGAGTGGTGACGAGCAGTACTTC
cdr3_aa: CASRKTGSGDEQYF

v_call: TRBV30
clone_size: -
d_call: -
j_call: TRBJ2-4
cdr3_nt: TGTGCCTACTTAAAACTAACTCGGCTAGCCAAAAACATTCAGTACTTC
cdr3_aa: CAYLKLTRLAKNIQYF

v_call: TRBV19
clone_size: -
d_call: -
j_call: TRBJ2-7
cdr3_nt: TGTGCCAGTAGTTTCCAGGGGATTGGTGAGCAGTACTTC
cdr3_aa: CASSFQGIGEQYF

v_call: TRBV10-1
clone_size: -
d_call: -
j_call: TRBJ2-7
cdr3_nt: TGCGCCAGCAGTCCAGGTTCGGGGGGCCGCTACGAGCAGTACTTC
cdr3_aa: CASSPGSGGRYEQYF

v_call: TRBV30
clone_size: -
d_call: TRBD1
j_call: TRBJ1-2
cdr3_nt: TGTGCCTGGAGTGTGGGGACAGGGAATATATACGGCTATGGCTACACCTTC
cdr3_aa: CAWSVGTGNIYGYGYTF

v_call: TRBV6-6
clone_size: -
d_call: -
j_call: TRBJ2-1
cdr3_nt: TGTGCCAGCAGTAACAACCGGGACAATGAGCAGTTCTTC
cdr3_aa: CASSNNRDNEQFF

v_call: TRBV6-5
clone_size: few
d_call: TRBD1
j_call: TRBJ1-4
cdr3_nt: TGTGCCAGCAGGCCGGGACAGGCGACTGAAAAACTGTTTTTT
cdr3_aa: CASRPGQATEKLFF

v_call: TRBV28
clone_size: -
d_call: -
j_call: TRBJ1-1
cdr3_nt: TGTGCCAGCCGGCAGGTAATGAACACTGAAGCTTTCTTT
cdr3_aa: CASRQVMNTEAFF

v_call: TRBV28
clone_size: -
d_call: TRBD1
j_call: TRBJ1-3
cdr3_nt: TGTGCCAGCAGGAACCTAGGGGGCGCGTCTGGAAACACCATATATTTT
cdr3_aa: CASRNLGGASGNTIYF

v_call: TRBV4-1
clone_size: -
d_call: -
j_call: TRBJ1-5
cdr3_nt: TGCGCCAGCAGCGAGACAGTCAACTATAGCAATCAGCCCCAGCATTTT
cdr3_aa: CASSETVNYSNQPQHF

v_call: TRBV5-1
clone_size: once
d_call: TRBD2
j_call: TRBJ2-2
cdr3_nt: TGCGCCAGCAAACTAGCGCCCAACACCGGGGAGCTGTTTTTT
cdr3_aa: CASKLAPNTGELFF

v_call: TRBV18
clone_size: -
d_call: -
j_call: TRBJ2-1
cdr3_nt: TGTGCCAGCTCACCTTACGCCTGGACTGGGAACAATGAGCAGTTCTTC
cdr3_aa: CASSPYAWTGNNEQFF

v_call: TRBV20-1
clone_size: -
d_call: -
j_call: TRBJ1-2
cdr3_nt: TGCAGTGCTACGGGGTCCTATGGCTACACCTTC
cdr3_aa: CSATGSYGYTF

v_call: TRBV19
clone_size: -
d_call: TRBD1
j_call: TRBJ1-2
cdr3_nt: TGTGCCAGCACGACAGGGGGCAACGGCTACACCTTC
cdr3_aa: CASTTGGNGYTF

v_call: TRBV6-6
clone_size: few
d_call: -
j_call: TRBJ1-2
cdr3_nt: TGTGCCAGCAGTTACCAGGGCAGCTATGGCTACACCTTC
cdr3_aa: CASSYQGSYGYTF

v_call: TRBV19
clone_size: -
d_call: TRBD1
j_call: TRBJ1-5
cdr3_nt: TGTGCCAGTAGTGGCAGGACAGGGCTGAATCAGCCCCAGCATTTT
cdr3_aa: CASSGRTGLNQPQHF

v_call: TRBV6-1
clone_size: once
d_call: TRBD1
j_call: TRBJ1-2
cdr3_nt: TGTGCCAGCATCAAGGGACAGGGGTACTATGGCTACACCTTC
cdr3_aa: CASIKGQGYYGYTF

v_call: TRBV6-4
clone_size: -
d_call: -
j_call: TRBJ2-7
cdr3_nt: TGTGCCAGCATCCCACTTAGCGCAGACGAGCAGTACTTC
cdr3_aa: CASIPLSADEQYF

v_call: TRBV20-1
clone_size: -
d_call: -
j_call: TRBJ1-1
cdr3_nt: TGCAGTGCTAGAGACAGGGGAGAAGCTTTCTTT
cdr3_aa: CSARDRGEAFF

v_call: TRBV18
clone_size: -
d_call: -
j_call: TRBJ2-7
cdr3_nt: TGTGCCAGCTCGCAGGGTTTCGGCTACGAGCAGTACTTC
cdr3_aa: CASSQGFGYEQYF

v_call: TRBV5-4
clone_size: -
d_call: -
j_call: TRBJ1-3
cdr3_nt: TGTGCCAGCAGCTTGGCCGGGGATGCCTCTGGAAACACCATATATTTT
cdr3_aa: CASSLAGDASGNTIYF

v_call: TRBV29-1
clone_size: once
d_call: -
j_call: TRBJ2-1
cdr3_nt: TGCAGCGTTCTTGTGAATGAGCAGTTCTTC
cdr3_aa: CSVLVNEQFF

v_call: TRBV11-3
clone_size: -
d_call: -
j_call: TRBJ2-3
cdr3_nt: TGTGCCAGCGCCCCCAGAGGTCCAGATACGCAGTATTTT
cdr3_aa: CASAPRGPDTQYF

v_call: TRBV7-6
clone_size: -
d_call: -
j_call: TRBJ2-5
cdr3_nt: TGTGCCAGCAGCTTAGGGACAGTTCAAGAGACCCAGTACTTC
cdr3_aa: CASSLGTVQETQYF

v_call: TRBV11-2
clone_size: -
d_call: -
j_call: TRBJ1-2
cdr3_nt: TGTGCCAGCAGCTTATCCCCCGGGACACCCTATGGCTACACCTTC
cdr3_aa: CASSLSPGTPYGYTF

v_call: TRBV5-8
clone_size: few
d_call: TRBD2
j_call: TRBJ2-3
cdr3_nt: TGTGCCAGCAGCTCGTTACTAGCGGGAGTCCCCACAGATACGCAGTATTTT
cdr3_aa: CASSSLLAGVPTDTQYF

v_call: TRBV16
clone_size: -
d_call: -
j_call: TRBJ2-7
cdr3_nt: TGTGCCAGCAGCCAGGACACAGGGTGGGCTTACGAGCAGTACTTC
cdr3_aa: CASSQDTGWAYEQYF

v_call: TRBV28
clone_size: -
d_call: TRBD1
j_call: TRBJ1-4
cdr3_nt: TGTGCCAGCAGGCCGACAGGGGGGCGGGAAAAACTGTTTTTT
cdr3_aa: CASRPTGGREKLFF

v_call: TRBV29-1
clone_size: once
d_call: TRBD1
j_call: TRBJ1-4
cdr3_nt: TGCAGCGTACAGGGGGGGGGTGAAAAACTGTTTTTT
cdr3_aa: CSVQGGGEKLFF

v_call: TRBV10-3
clone_size: -
d_call: -
j_call: TRBJ1-4
cdr3_nt: TGTGCCATCAGTGAGTCAAGCAGGTCTTTTAATGAAAAACTGTTTTTT
cdr3_aa: CAISESSRSFNEKLFF

v_call: TRBV7-9
clone_size: -
d_call: TRBD1
j_call: TRBJ1-1
cdr3_nt: TGTGCCAGCAGCTTATGGGCAGGGGGCAAAAACACTGAAGCTTTCTTT
cdr3_aa: CASSLWAGGKNTEAFF

v_call: TRBV7-9
clone_size: -
d_call: -
j_call: TRBJ2-1
cdr3_nt: TGTGCCAGCAGCTACAGGGAGAGCAGCGAAACCTCCTACAATGAGCAGTTCTTC
cdr3_aa: CASSYRESSETSYNEQFF

v_call: TRBV28
clone_size: -
d_call: TRBD2
j_call: TRBJ2-3
cdr3_nt: TGTGCCACCACTTCAGCGGGAGCGTTTGCAAATACGCAGTATTTT
cdr3_aa: CATTSAGAFANTQYF

v_call: TRBV30
clone_size: -
d_call: -
j_call: TRBJ2-5
cdr3_nt: TGTGCCTGGAGTGTACTTAGGGGGGGCGAGACCCAGTACTTC
cdr3_aa: CAWSVLRGGETQYF

v_call: TRBV28
clone_size: -
d_call: TRBD1
j_call: TRBJ2-5
cdr3_nt: TGTGCCAGCAGGCCGGTAGACAGGGGGCAAGAGACCCAGTACTTC
cdr3_aa: CASRPVDRGQETQYF

v_call: TRBV10-1
clone_size: -
d_call: TRBD2
j_call: TRBJ2-5
cdr3_nt: TGCGCCAGCAGTGAGTCTACTAGCGGGGGGGATGAGACCCAGTACTTC
cdr3_aa: CASSESTSGGDETQYF

v_call: TRBV28
clone_size: -
d_call: -
j_call: TRBJ2-7
cdr3_nt: TGTGCCAGCAGGTTGACCACAGGTTACTCCTACGAGCAGTACTTC
cdr3_aa: CASRLTTGYSYEQYF

v_call: TRBV27
clone_size: -
d_call: -
j_call: TRBJ2-5
cdr3_nt: TGTGCCAGCAGCCCAAACAGGCAAGAGACCCAGTACTTC
cdr3_aa: CASSPNRQETQYF

v_call: TRBV12-5
clone_size: -
d_call: -
j_call: TRBJ1-5
cdr3_nt: TGTGCTAGTGGTTTGACTTTACCTTCAGGACAGAATCAGCCCCAGCATTTT
cdr3_aa: CASGLTLPSGQNQPQHF

v_call: TRBV29-1
clone_size: -
d_call: -
j_call: TRBJ1-1
cdr3_nt: TGCAGCGTGGGGGGGCGGGTGGGGGGCACTGAAGCTTTCTTT
cdr3_aa: CSVGGRVGGTEAFF

v_call: TRBV6-5
clone_size: -
d_call: -
j_call: TRBJ2-3
cdr3_nt: TGTGCCAGCAGTTCCACCGCTAATACGCAGTATTTT
cdr3_aa: CASSSTANTQYF

v_call: TRBV2
clone_size: few
d_call: -
j_call: TRBJ1-4
cdr3_nt: TGTGCCAGCAGTGAAGCGCGGTACAGCGGGGAGGAAAAACTGTTTTTT
cdr3_aa: CASSEARYSGEEKLFF

v_call: TRBV6-5
clone_size: -
d_call: -
j_call: TRBJ1-5
cdr3_nt: TGTGCCAGCAGCCTACAGGGCCGCAATCAGCCCCAGCATTTT
cdr3_aa: CASSLQGRNQPQHF

v_call: TRBV19
clone_size: -
d_call: -
j_call: TRBJ1-2
cdr3_nt: TGTGCCAGTAGTATTTCGGCAGGAAGTATGGACTATGGCTACACCTTC
cdr3_aa: CASSISAGSMDYGYTF

v_call: TRBV15
clone_size: -
d_call: TRBD1
j_call: TRBJ2-7
cdr3_nt: TGTGCCACCAGCAGAGATCGTCGGGACAGGGGGATACACGAGCAGTACTTC
cdr3_aa: CATSRDRRDRGIHEQYF

v_call: TRBV10-1
clone_size: -
d_call: TRBD1
j_call: TRBJ1-1
cdr3_nt: TGCGCCAGCAGTCCTGGACAGGTCCGGAGCACTGAAGCTTTCTTT
cdr3_aa: CASSPGQVRSTEAFF

v_call: TRBV5-5
clone_size: -
d_call: TRBD2
j_call: TRBJ2-7
cdr3_nt: TGTGCCAGCAGCTTCGGGGGGGGGTACGAGCAGTACTTC
cdr3_aa: CASSFGGGYEQYF

v_call: TRBV6-6
clone_size: once
d_call: -
j_call: TRBJ2-1
cdr3_nt: TGTGCCAGCAGTTCCGTAGCGTCAAACTACAATGAGCAGTTCTTC
cdr3_aa: CASSSVASNYNEQFF

v_call: TRBV6-5
clone_size: -
d_call: -
j_call: TRBJ2-7
cdr3_nt: TGTGCCAGCAGTTACTCAAGGGGGTTCCACGAGCAGTACTTC
cdr3_aa: CASSYSRGFHEQYF

v_call: TRBV7-9
clone_size: -
d_call: TRBD2
j_call: TRBJ2-1
cdr3_nt: TGTGCCAGCAGCTTAGGTTGGCTAGCGGGGGGGCCAAATGAGCAGTTCTTC
cdr3_aa: CASSLGWLAGGPNEQFF

v_call: TRBV5-6
clone_size: once
d_call: -
j_call: TRBJ1-4
cdr3_nt: TGTGCCAGCAGCGCCTTGGGGAGGCTGGGTGAAAAACTGTTTTTT
cdr3_aa: CASSALGRLGEKLFF

v_call: TRBV4-2
clone_size: -
d_call: TRBD2
j_call: TRBJ2-1
cdr3_nt: TGTGCCAGCAGCCAAGCTAGCGGGAGTGTAAATGAGCAGTTCTTC
cdr3_aa: CASSQASGSVNEQFF

v_call: TRBV10-3
clone_size: -
d_call: -
j_call: TRBJ2-7
cdr3_nt: TGTGCCATCATGCCCAGCGCCTTTTCTAGGGAGCAGTACTTC
cdr3_aa: CAIMPSAFSREQYF

v_call: TRBV6-5
clone_size: few
d_call: -
j_call: TRBJ1-4
cdr3_nt: TGTGCCAGCAGTTACGCCCCAGGGTATAAGGAAAAACTGTTTTTT
cdr3_aa: CASSYAPGYKEKLFF

v_call: TRBV7-9
clone_size: -
d_call: TRBD2
j_call: TRBJ2-7
cdr3_nt: TGTGCCAGCAGCTTAGCTAGCGGGGGCCCTCCAGGAGAGCAGTACTTC
cdr3_aa: CASSLASGGPPGEQYF

v_call: TRBV28
clone_size: -
d_call: TRBD1
j_call: TRBJ1-4
cdr3_nt: TGTGCCAGCAGTGGGCAGGGACAGAATGAAAAACTGTTTTTT
cdr3_aa: CASSGQGQNEKLFF

v_call: TRBV11-3
clone_size: -
d_call: TRBD1
j_call: TRBJ1-1
cdr3_nt: TGTGCCAGCAGCCCGACGACAGGGTCGATCGGGGAAGCTTTCTTT
cdr3_aa: CASSPTTGSIGEAFF